This T cell receptor (beta chain) is drawn from a study of cytomegalovirus exposure and HLA in healthy donors (TCRdb year 2017). Context from the whole study: A later analysis indicated that the 120 or so validation repertoires were generated on the platform also employed for the roughly 720 repertoires of the first cohort. The study aimed to test whether signatures of past pathogen exposure could be identified by cataloging public T cell receptors. A separate validation cohort of 100 to 150 different subjects was used in addition to the roughly 670-subject first cohort. High-throughput TCR immunosequencing, statistical association of individual TCRs with disease status, and machine learning were combined to predict cytomegalovirus infection status. The full study reports these points: A later analysis found that TCRs clustered in the first cohort also tended to co-occur in the roughly 120 validation repertoires, with 94% of cluster scores above 0. A later analysis lacked HLA typing for the validation cohort, so it scored co-occurrence in that cohort across all 110 or so repertoires. According to the authors, the approach could potentially be generalized to other disease states and immunological phenotypes. In vitro tests confirmed that a few of the cytomegalovirus-associated TCR beta chains recognize cytomegalovirus antigens. The study gave a list of 150 to 200 TCR beta chains associated with cytomegalovirus. Across donors, most TCR sequences were observed very rarely, whereas some public TCRs were present in many individuals. Cytomegalovirus status was reported to be diagnosed by the classifier with high specificity and sensitivity in both the original and validation cohorts.

In regard to this clone: Its antigen has not been determined. No much larger clone is present one base from it, and per-base qualities are unavailable.

Separate from the roughly 700-subject first cohort, the validation cohort of roughly 110 subjects was the group to which the donors belonged. V loses 4 bases of germline sequence and J loses 6 bases, and the interval between the two ends is 16 bases. There are 14 amino acids in the CDR3, from cysteine to phenylalanine inclusive. The entry retains the CDR3 DNA only, 42 bases that are in frame from base 1. CDR1 SGHRS and CDR2 YFSETQ are derived from the germline V gene. The method behind the library was the immunoSEQ multiplex PCR assay. On the authors' methods: To diagnose cytomegalovirus status from the catalog of TCR beta chain sequences, a statistical classification framework was built. The table was pulled from immuneACCESS by TCRdb, which kept in-frame rearrangements only. Such tables lose some clones; where checked, under half of the loss comes from unresolved V genes, and the rest has no known cause. D and trimming were read from the DNA, whereas the V and J calls and clone size are those reported in that table. Across this sample there are some 150,000 clones, with roughly 89% seen only once. The ten most abundant clones make up roughly 4.8% of the sample.

This receptor was obtained from a man younger than 35 in good health and CMV-seropositive. The chain couples TRBV5-1 to TRBJ1-2; 5 matching bases give a weak D call of TRBD1. The sequenced material came from PBMCs. The DNA sequence is given as TGCGCCAGCAGCCGACAGACTCCGACAGATGGCTACACCTTC. The resulting protein is CASSRQTPTDGYTF. Beyond the CDR3, the reference TRBV5-1 and TRBJ1-2 genes provide the residues; the full variable domain reads: KAGVTQTPRYLIKTRGQQVTLSCSPISGHRSVSWYQQTPGQGLQFLFEYFSETQRNKGNFPGRFSGRQFSNSRSEMNVSTLELGDSALYLCASSRQTPTDGYTFGSGTRLTVV.